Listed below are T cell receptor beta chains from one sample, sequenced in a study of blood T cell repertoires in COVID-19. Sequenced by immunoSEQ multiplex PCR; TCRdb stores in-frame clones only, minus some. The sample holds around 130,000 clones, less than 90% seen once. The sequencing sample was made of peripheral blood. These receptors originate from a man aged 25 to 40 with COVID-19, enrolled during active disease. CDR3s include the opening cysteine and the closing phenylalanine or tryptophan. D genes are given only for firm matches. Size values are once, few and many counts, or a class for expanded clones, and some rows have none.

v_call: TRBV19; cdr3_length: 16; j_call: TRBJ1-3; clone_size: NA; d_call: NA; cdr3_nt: TGTGCCAGTAGTAGGAATATAGGGAGCTCTGGAAACACCATATATTTT; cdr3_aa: CASSRNIGSSGNTIYF
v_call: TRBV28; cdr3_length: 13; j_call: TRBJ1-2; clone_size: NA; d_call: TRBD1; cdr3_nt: TGTGCCAGCAGTTACGGGACAGGGACCGGCTACACCTTC; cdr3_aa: CASSYGTGTGYTF
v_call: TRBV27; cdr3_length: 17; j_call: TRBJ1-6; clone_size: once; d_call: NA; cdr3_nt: TGTGCCAGCAGTCCCACCCGGACAGTGTTTGGTCTTTCACCCCTCCACTTT; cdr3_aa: CASSPTRTVFGLSPLHF
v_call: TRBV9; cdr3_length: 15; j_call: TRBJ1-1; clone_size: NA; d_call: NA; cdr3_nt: TGTGCCAGCAGCGTAGAGGGTCGGGGGAGCACTGAAGCTTTCTTT; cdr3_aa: CASSVEGRGSTEAFF
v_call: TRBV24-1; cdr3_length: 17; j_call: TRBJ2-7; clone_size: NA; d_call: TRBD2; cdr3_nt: TGTGCCACCAGTGATCGCGGGACTAGCGGGAGTCTCAACGAGCAGTACTTC; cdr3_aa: CATSDRGTSGSLNEQYF
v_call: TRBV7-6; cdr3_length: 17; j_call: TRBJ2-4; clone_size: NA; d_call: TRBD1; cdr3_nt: TGTGCCAGCAGCTTAGAGGGACAGGGTACGGCCAAAAACATTCAGTACTTC; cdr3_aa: CASSLEGQGTAKNIQYF
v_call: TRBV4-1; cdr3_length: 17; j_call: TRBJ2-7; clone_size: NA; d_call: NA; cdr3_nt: TGCGCCAGCAGCCAAGATCGGGTCTTGGGGAGTTCCCACGAGCAGTACTTC; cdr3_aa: CASSQDRVLGSSHEQYF
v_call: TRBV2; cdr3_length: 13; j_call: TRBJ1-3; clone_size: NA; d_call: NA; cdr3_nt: TGTGCCAGCAGTGATAACCAGGGCAACACCATATATTTT; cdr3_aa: CASSDNQGNTIYF
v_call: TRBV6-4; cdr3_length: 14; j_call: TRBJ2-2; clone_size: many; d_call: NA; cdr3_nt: TGTGCCAGCAAGGAGCGTCATGCTACCGGGGAGCTGTTTTTT; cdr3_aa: CASKERHATGELFF
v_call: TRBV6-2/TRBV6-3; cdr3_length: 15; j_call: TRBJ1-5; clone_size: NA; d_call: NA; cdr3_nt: TGTGCCAGCAGTTACAAGGGGGAGAACAATCAGCCCCAGCATTTT; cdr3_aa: CASSYKGENNQPQHF
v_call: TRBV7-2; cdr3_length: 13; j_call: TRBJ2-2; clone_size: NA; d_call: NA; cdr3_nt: TGTGCCAGCACCCCGACACCATCCGGGGAGCTGTTTTTT; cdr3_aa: CASTPTPSGELFF
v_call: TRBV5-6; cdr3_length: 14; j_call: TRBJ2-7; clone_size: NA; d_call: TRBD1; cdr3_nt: TGTGCCAGCAGCTCCTGGACAGGGGCTTACGAGCAGTACTTC; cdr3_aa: CASSSWTGAYEQYF
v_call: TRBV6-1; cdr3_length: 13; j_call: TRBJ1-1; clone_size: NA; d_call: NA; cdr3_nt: TGTGCCAGCAGCGAAGGCGGGGAGACTGAAGCTTTCTTT; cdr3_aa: CASSEGGETEAFF
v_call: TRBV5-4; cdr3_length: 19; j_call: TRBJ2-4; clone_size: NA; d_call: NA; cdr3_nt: TGTGCCAGCAGCTTGGCGGTTCGTGCGGGTGACGATTCTACGAACATTCAGTACTTC; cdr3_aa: CASSLAVRAGDDSTNIQYF
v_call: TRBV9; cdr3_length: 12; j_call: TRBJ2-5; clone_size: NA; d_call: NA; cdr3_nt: TGTGCCAGCAGCGCACAGCGGGAGACCCAGTACTTC; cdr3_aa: CASSAQRETQYF
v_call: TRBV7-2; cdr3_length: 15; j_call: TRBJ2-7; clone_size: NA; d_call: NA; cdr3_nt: TGTGCCAGCAGCTTAGTAACTGCGGTCTCCTACGAGCAGTACTTC; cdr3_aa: CASSLVTAVSYEQYF
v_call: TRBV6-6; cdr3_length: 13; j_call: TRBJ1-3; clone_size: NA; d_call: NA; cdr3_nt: TGTGCCAGCAGTTGGGACGGCGGGGACACCATATATTTT; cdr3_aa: CASSWDGGDTIYF